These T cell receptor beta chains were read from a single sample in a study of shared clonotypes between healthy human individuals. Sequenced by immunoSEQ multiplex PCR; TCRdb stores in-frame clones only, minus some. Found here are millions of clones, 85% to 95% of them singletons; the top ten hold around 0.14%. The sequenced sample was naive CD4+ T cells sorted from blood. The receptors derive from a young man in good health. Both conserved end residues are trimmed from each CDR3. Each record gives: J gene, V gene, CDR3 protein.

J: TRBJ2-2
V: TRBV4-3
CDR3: ASSAQSTGELF

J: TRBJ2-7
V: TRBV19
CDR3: ASTPLAGAVEQY

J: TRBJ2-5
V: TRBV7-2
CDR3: ASRSGSNQETQY

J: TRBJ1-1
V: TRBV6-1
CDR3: ASSASGGRAF

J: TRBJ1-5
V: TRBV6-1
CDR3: ASSVDWARQPQH

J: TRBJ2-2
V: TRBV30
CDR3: AWSVGLAGDLGTGELF

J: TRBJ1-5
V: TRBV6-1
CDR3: ASSLGRNSNQPQH

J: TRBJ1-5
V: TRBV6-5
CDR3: ASSTRTGDNQPQH

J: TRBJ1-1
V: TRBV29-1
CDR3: SVFSRMNTEAF

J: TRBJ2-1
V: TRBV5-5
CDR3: ASSLDGGDSNEQF

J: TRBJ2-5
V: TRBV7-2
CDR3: ASRRRQGMETQY

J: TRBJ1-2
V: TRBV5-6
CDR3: ASSLPAYGYT

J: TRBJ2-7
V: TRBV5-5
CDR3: ASSSTGIYEQY

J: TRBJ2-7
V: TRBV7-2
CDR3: ASSLVGNSVTGSYEQY

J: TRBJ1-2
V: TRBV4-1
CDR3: ASSRQGDNYGYT

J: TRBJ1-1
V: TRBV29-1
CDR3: SVELVWTGSTEAF

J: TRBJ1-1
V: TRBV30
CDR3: AWSVDSNTEAF

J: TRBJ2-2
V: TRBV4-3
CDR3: ASSQDILAVNTGELF

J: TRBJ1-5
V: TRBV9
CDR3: ASSKGDQPQH

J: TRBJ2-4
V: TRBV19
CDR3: ASSIGTSGLAKNIQY

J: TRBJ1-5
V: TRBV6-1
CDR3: ASSEAGGSYSNQPQH

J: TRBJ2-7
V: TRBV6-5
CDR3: ASSSYRDDEQY

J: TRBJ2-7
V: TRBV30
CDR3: AWSVSAGTYSYEQY

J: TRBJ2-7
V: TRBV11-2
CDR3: ASSLVFGGRGLKEQY

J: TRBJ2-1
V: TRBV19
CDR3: ASSIRDRGPEQF

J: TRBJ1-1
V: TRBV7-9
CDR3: ASSLGGRGSEAF

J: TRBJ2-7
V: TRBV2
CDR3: ASSTQGYEQY

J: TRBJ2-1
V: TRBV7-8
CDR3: ASSPTRSYNEQF

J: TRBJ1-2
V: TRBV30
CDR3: AWSVGLYLYT

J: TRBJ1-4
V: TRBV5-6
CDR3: ASTGSSTNEKLF

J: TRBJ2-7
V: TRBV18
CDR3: ASSPARPEYEQY

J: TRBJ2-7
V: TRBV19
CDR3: ASRGFRGDEQY

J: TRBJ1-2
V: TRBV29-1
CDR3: SVEEGIYGYT

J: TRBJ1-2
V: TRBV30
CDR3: AWSLTDRDGYT

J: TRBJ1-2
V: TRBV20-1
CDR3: SAIRDGYT